Listed below are T cell receptor beta chains from one sample, sequenced in a study of breast tumors, draining lymph nodes, adjacent tissues. TCRdb used MiXCR to reprocess the multiplex PCR reads, holding one entry per CDR3 protein. Of about 130,000 distinct CDR3 sequences in the sample, 21% were seen once. The sample was axillary lymph node tissue. The origin of the receptors is a female donor with breast cancer. Some clones in this sample may be carry-over from other donors' samples. CDR3s include the opening cysteine and the closing phenylalanine or tryptophan. The order of the fields is CDR3 protein, J gene, clone size, V gene. Rows may omit the clone size; those that give it use once, few, many or a size class.

CDR3aa: CASSPTGDQPQHF; j_gene: TRBJ1-5; abundance: many; v_gene: TRBV18
CDR3aa: CASSASQEAFF; j_gene: TRBJ1-1; abundance: NA; v_gene: TRBV19
CDR3aa: CASSLGPQDRSEQYF; j_gene: TRBJ2-7; abundance: many; v_gene: TRBV5-4
CDR3aa: CASSALGRPRDF; j_gene: TRBJ2-3; abundance: NA; v_gene: TRBV28
CDR3aa: CASSLRADYGYTF; j_gene: TRBJ1-2; abundance: many; v_gene: TRBV7-2
CDR3aa: CATSRDSHYGYTF; j_gene: TRBJ1-2; abundance: many; v_gene: TRBV15
CDR3aa: CASSLAPDRGRNIQYF; j_gene: TRBJ2-4; abundance: NA; v_gene: TRBV11-2
CDR3aa: CASHAGGEQYF; j_gene: TRBJ2-7; abundance: many; v_gene: TRBV10-2
CDR3aa: CASSSNAGTEAFF; j_gene: TRBJ1-1; abundance: NA; v_gene: TRBV7-3
CDR3aa: CASSARQYNQPQHF; j_gene: TRBJ1-5; abundance: NA; v_gene: TRBV6-1
CDR3aa: CASSARTSTDTQYF; j_gene: TRBJ2-3; abundance: many; v_gene: TRBV13
CDR3aa: CASSLIGTGVSYEQYF; j_gene: TRBJ2-7; abundance: many; v_gene: TRBV7-9
CDR3aa: CASSLVGTDTQYF; j_gene: TRBJ2-3; abundance: many; v_gene: TRBV7-3
CDR3aa: CASSSQGSTIYF; j_gene: TRBJ1-3; abundance: few; v_gene: TRBV28
CDR3aa: CASSVATGREPSGANVLTF; j_gene: TRBJ2-6; abundance: NA; v_gene: TRBV9
CDR3aa: CASRLHTGELFF; j_gene: TRBJ2-2; abundance: many; v_gene: TRBV12-3/TRBV12-4
CDR3aa: CAWSVQGGASNQPQHF; j_gene: TRBJ1-5; abundance: NA; v_gene: TRBV30
CDR3aa: CASSIGLAGAGGETQYF; j_gene: TRBJ2-5; abundance: many; v_gene: TRBV5-6
CDR3aa: CASSATGDTQYF; j_gene: TRBJ2-3; abundance: once; v_gene: TRBV7-6
CDR3aa: CASRGDRGSNEQFF; j_gene: TRBJ2-1; abundance: many; v_gene: TRBV7-9
CDR3aa: CAIGESTDTQYF; j_gene: TRBJ2-3; abundance: many; v_gene: TRBV5-4
CDR3aa: CASSIVGSSYEQYF; j_gene: TRBJ2-7; abundance: many; v_gene: TRBV19
CDR3aa: CAWSNQGTLYGYTF; j_gene: TRBJ1-2; abundance: many; v_gene: TRBV30
CDR3aa: CASSGGQGFYEQYF; j_gene: TRBJ2-7; abundance: many; v_gene: TRBV5-1
CDR3aa: CASSSGPINEKLFF; j_gene: TRBJ1-4; abundance: many; v_gene: TRBV5-6
CDR3aa: CASRPGQGFHGYTF; j_gene: TRBJ1-2; abundance: many; v_gene: TRBV28
CDR3aa: CASSSPGTEGNQPQHF; j_gene: TRBJ1-5; abundance: few; v_gene: TRBV12-3/TRBV12-4
CDR3aa: CASSPPGLAGVGETQYF; j_gene: TRBJ2-5; abundance: many; v_gene: TRBV18
CDR3aa: CASSDGSINEKLFF; j_gene: TRBJ1-4; abundance: many; v_gene: TRBV6-1
CDR3aa: CASSEVVRGFHF; j_gene: TRBJ1-6; abundance: many; v_gene: TRBV6-1
CDR3aa: CASSQGTTEQFF; j_gene: TRBJ2-1; abundance: few; v_gene: TRBV3-1
CDR3aa: CAISESRAGDRTDTQYF; j_gene: TRBJ2-3; abundance: many; v_gene: TRBV10-3
CDR3aa: CATSDSGQGEYGYTF; j_gene: TRBJ1-2; abundance: many; v_gene: TRBV24-1
CDR3aa: CASSSWTGGMWEQYF; j_gene: TRBJ2-7; abundance: few; v_gene: TRBV28
CDR3aa: CATNPGAVGGNQPQHF; j_gene: TRBJ1-5; abundance: few; v_gene: TRBV19
CDR3aa: CASSVGGQNNYGYTF; j_gene: TRBJ1-2; abundance: many; v_gene: TRBV9
CDR3aa: CSVGGDNEQFF; j_gene: TRBJ2-1; abundance: many; v_gene: TRBV29-1
CDR3aa: CASSRTGASSYEQYF; j_gene: TRBJ2-7; abundance: many; v_gene: TRBV4-1
CDR3aa: CSAKPTAYNSPLHF; j_gene: TRBJ1-6; abundance: many; v_gene: TRBV20-1
CDR3aa: CSALRGGTSTDTQYF; j_gene: TRBJ2-3; abundance: many; v_gene: TRBV20-1
CDR3aa: CASSSQGSFSYEQYF; j_gene: TRBJ2-7; abundance: many; v_gene: TRBV28
CDR3aa: CASSQDRTAVGTGANVLTF; j_gene: TRBJ2-6; abundance: many; v_gene: TRBV9
CDR3aa: CASSPLGAGGAYGYTF; j_gene: TRBJ1-2; abundance: NA; v_gene: TRBV19
CDR3aa: CAISELLWLSYRKQETQYF; j_gene: TRBJ2-5; abundance: NA; v_gene: TRBV10-3
CDR3aa: CASSLTGREAYEQYF; j_gene: TRBJ2-7; abundance: many; v_gene: TRBV5-1
CDR3aa: CASIIGQGGTEAFF; j_gene: TRBJ1-1; abundance: NA; v_gene: TRBV19
CDR3aa: CSASVSGVNTEAFF; j_gene: TRBJ1-1; abundance: once; v_gene: TRBV20-1
CDR3aa: CASSQDPTLSYGYTF; j_gene: TRBJ1-2; abundance: many; v_gene: TRBV4-1
CDR3aa: CASSRERRGYALWSPLHF; j_gene: TRBJ1-6; abundance: many; v_gene: TRBV4-2
CDR3aa: CSALHRGVYEQYF; j_gene: TRBJ2-7; abundance: many; v_gene: TRBV20-1
CDR3aa: CASSETDRGRNEQFF; j_gene: TRBJ2-1; abundance: many; v_gene: TRBV2